This TCR beta chain comes out of a study of human T cells and chemical hapten exposure. Study-level information: An area of 2 cm by 2 to 2.5 cm on upper inner arm skin received 2% DPC for sensitization.

This clonotype was seen at least ten times. The library labeled individual cDNA molecules by adding unique molecular identifiers to them. TCRdb recomputed calls from the RACE reads with MiXCR, one row per CDR3 protein. The data contain 75,000 to 100,000 distinct CDR3 sequences, 7% to 10% of them singletons. The time point denotes: patch test 2, 6 weeks after DPC sensitization. Treatment given: therapeutic diphenylcyclopropenone sensitization with weekly scalp DPC. People who gave samples had alopecia, were 18 to 70 years old, and were suitable for DPC. Sequencing started from total RNA isolated from unfractionated whole blood. Losses at the gene ends were 4 bases for V and 7 bases for J; bases not matched to a gene: 10. In germline, CDR1 is MNHEY, CDR2 SVGAGI. This CDR3 spans 16 amino acids.

This receptor was obtained from a woman aged 40 to 50 with alopecia areata. Some clones in this sample may be carry-over from other donors' samples. The source was whole blood, collected in connection with sensitization to the hapten diphenylcyclopropenone (DPC). This chain connects TRBV6-5 to TRBJ2-1; 10 bases align to TRBD2. The CDR3 sequence is CASSSLASLAGNEQFF. The CDR3 DNA is TGTGCCAGCAGTTCGCTCGCCTCACTAGCGGGAAATGAGCAGTTCTTC.